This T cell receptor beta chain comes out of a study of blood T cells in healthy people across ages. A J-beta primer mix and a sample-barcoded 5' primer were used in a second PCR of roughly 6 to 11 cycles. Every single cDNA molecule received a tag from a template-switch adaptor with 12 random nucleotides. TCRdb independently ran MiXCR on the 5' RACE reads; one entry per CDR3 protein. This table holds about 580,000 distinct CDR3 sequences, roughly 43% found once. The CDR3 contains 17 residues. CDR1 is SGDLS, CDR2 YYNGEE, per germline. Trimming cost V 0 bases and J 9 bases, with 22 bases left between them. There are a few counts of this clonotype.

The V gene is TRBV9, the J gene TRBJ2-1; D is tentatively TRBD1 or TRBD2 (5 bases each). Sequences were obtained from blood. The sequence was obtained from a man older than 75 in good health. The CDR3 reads CASSVAGAGFLQGEQFF. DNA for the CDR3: TGTGCCAGCAGCGTAGCCGGGGCCGGATTCCTTCAGGGTGAGCAGTTCTTC.